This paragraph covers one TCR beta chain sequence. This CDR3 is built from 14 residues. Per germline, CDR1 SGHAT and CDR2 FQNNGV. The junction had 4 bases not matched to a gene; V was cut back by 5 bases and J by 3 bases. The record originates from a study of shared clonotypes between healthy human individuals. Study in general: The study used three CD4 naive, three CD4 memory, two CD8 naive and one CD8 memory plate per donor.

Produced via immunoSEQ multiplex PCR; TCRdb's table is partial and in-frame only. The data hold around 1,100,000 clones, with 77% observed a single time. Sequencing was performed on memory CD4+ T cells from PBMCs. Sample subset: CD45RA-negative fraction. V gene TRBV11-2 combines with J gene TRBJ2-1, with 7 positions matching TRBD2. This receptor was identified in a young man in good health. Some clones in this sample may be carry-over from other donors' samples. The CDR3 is CASSRDYFYNEQFF. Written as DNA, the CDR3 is TGTGCCAGCAGCCGGGACTATTTCTACAATGAGCAGTTCTTC.